This T cell receptor (beta chain) was found in a study of CD8 T cells in ankylosing spondylitis. TCRdb re-analysed the 5' RACE reads in MiXCR, keeping a single row per CDR3 protein. The sample records roughly 36,000 distinct CDR3 sequences, 14% being singletons. This receptor was taken from a male donor with ankylosing spondylitis or in good health (not recorded which). Specimen: blood.

CDR3 sequence (DNA): TGTGCCAGCACGGCAGGGGGAGAGGGACCGAAGACCCAGTACTTC. It codes for CASTAGGEGPKTQYF. The gene calls are TRBV28 and TRBJ2-5; 7 positions match TRBD1. The CDR3 sequence is 15 residues long. J lost 6 bases, V lost 7 bases, and 14 bases had no gene match. The germline CDR1 and CDR2 sequences are MDHEN and SYDVKM.